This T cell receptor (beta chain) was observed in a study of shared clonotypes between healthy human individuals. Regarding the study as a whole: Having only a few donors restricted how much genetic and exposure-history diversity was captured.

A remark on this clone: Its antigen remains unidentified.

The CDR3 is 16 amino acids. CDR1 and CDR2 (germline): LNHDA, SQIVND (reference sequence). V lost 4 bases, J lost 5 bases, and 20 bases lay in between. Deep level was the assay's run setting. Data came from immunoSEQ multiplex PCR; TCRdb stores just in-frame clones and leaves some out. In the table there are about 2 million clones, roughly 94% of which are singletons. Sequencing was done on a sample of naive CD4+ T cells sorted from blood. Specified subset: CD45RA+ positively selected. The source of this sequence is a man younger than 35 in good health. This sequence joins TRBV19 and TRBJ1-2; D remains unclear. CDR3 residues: CASSRPDTLGRYGYTF. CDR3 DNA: TGTGCCAGTAGTAGACCAGACACCTTGGGAAGGTATGGCTACACCTTC.